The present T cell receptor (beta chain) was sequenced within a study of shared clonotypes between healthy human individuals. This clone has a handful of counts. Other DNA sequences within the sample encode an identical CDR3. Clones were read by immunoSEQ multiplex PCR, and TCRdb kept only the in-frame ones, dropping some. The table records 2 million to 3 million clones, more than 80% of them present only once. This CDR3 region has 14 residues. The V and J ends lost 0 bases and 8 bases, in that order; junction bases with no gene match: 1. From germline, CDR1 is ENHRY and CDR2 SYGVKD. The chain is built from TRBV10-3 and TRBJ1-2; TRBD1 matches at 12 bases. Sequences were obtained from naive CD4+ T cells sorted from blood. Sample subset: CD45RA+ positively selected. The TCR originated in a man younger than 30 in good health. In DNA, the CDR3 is TGTGCCATCAGTGAGTCCGGGACAGGGGGCGGCTACACCTTC. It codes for CAISESGTGGGYTF.